The 21 T cell receptor beta chains presented below share a single source sample, sequenced in a study of blood T cells in healthy people across ages. The authors ran a second PCR of roughly 7 to 11 cycles using a sample-barcoded 5' primer and a J-beta primer mix. TCRdb itself ran the 5' RACE reads through MiXCR, one entry per CDR3 protein. The data hold hundreds of thousands of distinct CDR3 sequences, with over 20% observed a single time. The sample was blood. Source of these receptors: a man between 65 and 85 years old in good health.

The chain has TRBV6-5 and TRBJ2-7; D not resolved. Trimming took 2 bases from V and 4 from J, leaving 18 bases between them. Germline V lookup: CDR1 MNHEY, CDR2 SVGAGI. CDR3 length: 16 amino acids. CDR3 loop: CASSYGQAIGRYEQYF. The CDR3 DNA sequence: TGTGCCAGCAGTTACGGGCAGGCCATCGGCCGTTACGAGCAGTACTTC.

The V and J genes are TRBV6-1 and TRBJ2-7; weak D call: TRBD2 (6 bases). The CDR3 loop spans 14 amino acids. CDR1 is MNHNS and CDR2 is SASEGT in the germline V gene. Trimming pared 6 bases from V and 6 bases from J, leaving 18 bases between. The CDR3 is CASRPSGDLAEQYF. The CDR3 nucleotides are TGTGCCAGCAGACCCTCGGGGGACCTAGCCGAGCAGTACTTC.

The rearrangement uses TRBV5-1 and TRBJ1-4; 7 bases line up with TRBD1. The CDR3 has 13 amino acids. Germline assignment: CDR1 SGHRS and CDR2 YFSETQ. Germline trimming cut 3 bases from V and 12 bases from J; bases unmatched to any gene: 8. The CDR3 reads CASSYHDRAELFF. The CDR3 region has the DNA TGCGCCAGCAGCTACCACGACAGGGCGGAACTGTTTTTT.

The chain employs TRBV12-3 or TRBV12-4 and TRBJ1-4, with D possibly matching TRBD1 (5 bases). There are 15 residues in the CDR3. V was clipped by 5 bases and J by 4 bases, with 14 bases between them. The CDR3 region is CASSPYDRRNEKLFF. The CDR3, as DNA: TGTGCCAGCAGTCCCTACGACAGACGTAATGAAAAACTGTTTTTT.

This clonotype has a single count. The DNA for the CDR3 is TGCGCCAGCAGCCCCCAGGGACTAGCGGGAGCCCATGAGGGAACCGGGGAGCTGTTTTTT. Amino acids: CASSPQGLAGAHEGTGELFF. The rearrangement uses TRBV4-3 and TRBJ2-2, with TRBD2 identical over 14 bases. This CDR3 is 20 amino acids long. The trim removed 4 bases at V and 5 bases at J, leaving 15 bases unmatched. The germline V gene encodes CDR1 LGHNA and CDR2 YSLEER.

This clonotype was seen more than once but under ten times. The J gene is TRBJ2-5, the V gene TRBV11-1; 7 positions agree with TRBD1. V shed 7 bases, J shed 4 bases, and the junction held 18 bases outside the gene matches. CDR1 and CDR2 from the germline V gene are SGHAT and FQDESV (reference sequence). The CDR3 covers 17 residues. This CDR3 reads CASTIGRTGLLGETQYF. The DNA for the CDR3 is TGTGCCAGCACCATAGGCCGGACAGGACTCCTCGGAGAGACCCAGTACTTC.

This clonotype showed up just a few times. The chain is built from TRBV10-2 and TRBJ2-5; D perhaps matches TRBD1 (5 bases). The J call may be in error: the DNA end matches TRBJ2-7 better. Germline assignment: CDR1 WSHSY and CDR2 SAAADI. The CDR3 runs 14 residues. DNA of the CDR3: TGCGCCAGCAGTGCGGATGGGGCCTCCTACGAGCAGTACTTC. Protein: CASSADGASYEQYF.

This clonotype showed up many times. The rearrangement uses TRBV4-1 and TRBJ2-1; D is ambiguous. The J call may not be correct, given that the DNA end is closer to TRBJ2-7. CDR3 length: 16 residues. The V gene's germline CDR1 is MGHRA and CDR2 YSYEKL. As DNA, the CDR3 is TGCGCCAGCAGCCAAGATAGTGGGCATAGCTCCTACGAGCAGTACGTC. Protein product: CASSQDSGHSSYEQYV.

This clonotype was detected a few times. The J gene is TRBJ1-2, the V gene TRBV3-1; possibly TRBD1 for D (6 bases). The germline V gene encodes CDR1 LGHDT and CDR2 YNNKEL (reference sequence). CDR3 size: 16 residues. V was trimmed by 1 base and J by 5 bases, leaving 17 bases between them. Here the CDR3 DNA reads TGTGCCAGCAGCCAAGCGGGGGCCCAGCTCAAATATGGCTACACCTTC. Protein product: CASSQAGAQLKYGYTF.

The V gene is TRBV18, the J gene TRBJ2-4, with D possibly TRBD1 on 6 matching bases. CDR1 and CDR2 (germline): KGHSH, LQKENI. This CDR3 region has 15 residues. Trimming took off 5 bases at V and 3 bases at J, with 14 bases between the two ends. CDR3 DNA: TGTGCCAGCTCATCGGACTTAGGGGGCAAAAACATTCAGTACTTC. Amino acids: CASSSDLGGKNIQYF.

The J gene is TRBJ2-2, the V gene TRBV5-1; 11 nucleotides agree with TRBD1. V shed 4 bases, J shed 8 bases, and the junction held 16 bases outside the gene matches. Germline assignment: CDR1 SGHRS and CDR2 YFSETQ. This CDR3 contains 18 residues. CDR3 in amino acids: CASSAEPLGQGAMGELFF. As DNA, the CDR3 is TGCGCCAGCAGCGCGGAACCTCTTGGACAGGGGGCGATGGGGGAGCTGTTTTTT.

The chain joins TRBV29-1 to TRBJ2-2, with TRBD1 as a possible D gene (5 bases). With 4 bases removed from V and 2 bases from J, the gap between germline ends came to 11 bases. The CDR3 sequence is 14 residues long. Germline V gene lookup returns CDR1 SQVTM and CDR2 ANQGSEA. The CDR3 coding sequence is TGCAGCGTTGGAATCAGGGAAAACACCGGGGAGCTGTTTTTT. The encoded protein is CSVGIRENTGELFF.

This chain connects TRBV12-3 or TRBV12-4 to TRBJ2-3, with 9 bases that match TRBD1. With V trimmed by 6 bases and J by 3 bases, 10 bases remained unmatched. This CDR3 has 16 amino acids. The CDR3 loop reads CASRLTGTGRTDTQYF. DNA of the CDR3: TGTGCCAGCAGACTCACCGGGACAGGGAGAACAGATACGCAGTATTTT.

The chain recombines TRBV11-3 with TRBJ2-1; D ambiguous. The CDR3 consists of 16 residues. The germline V gene has CDR1 SGHNT and CDR2 YENEEA. The V and J ends lost 1 base and 8 bases respectively, with 18 bases between them. The CDR3 spells CASSLGRGALADEQFF. The DNA of the CDR3 is TGTGCCAGCAGCTTAGGTCGAGGCGCTTTAGCCGATGAGCAGTTCTTC. Complete variable domain (other parts from reference TRBV11-3 and TRBJ2-1): EAGVVQSPRYKIIEKKQPVAFWCNPISGHNTLYWYLQNLGQGPELLIRYENEEAVDDSQLPKDRFSAERLKGVDSTLKIQPAELGDSAVYLCASSLGRGALADEQFFGPGTRLTVL.

In this sample, this clonotype turned up a few times. The chain recombines TRBV25-1 with TRBJ2-1; D may be TRBD1 or TRBD2 (6 bases each). The CDR3 loop spans 18 amino acids. Germline loops: CDR1 MGHDK, CDR2 SYGVNS. V lost 6 bases, J lost 1 base, and 22 bases lay in between. The CDR3 DNA sequence: TGTGCCAGCAGCGAAGCGGGTGGACAGCTTCTATCCTACAATGAGCAGTTCTTC. The encoded protein is CASSEAGGQLLSYNEQFF.

This clonotype has only a few counts. The chain recombines TRBV7-8 with TRBJ1-6; D gene uncertain. The germline gives CDR1 SGHVS, CDR2 FQNEAQ. Trimming removed 1 base at V and 7 bases at J, with 11 bases between. This CDR3 is built from 15 residues. This CDR3 is CASSLGRVGNSPLHF. The CDR3 bases are TGTGCCAGCAGCTTAGGTCGTGTGGGCAATTCACCCCTCCACTTT.

This clonotype appeared a few times. The genes are TRBV12-3 or TRBV12-4 and TRBJ2-2, with D possibly matching TRBD2 (6 bases). Deletions cut 5 bases from V and 4 bases from J, with 11 bases between. This CDR3 is 14 amino acids long. The CDR3 DNA is TGTGCCAGCAGTCAGCGGGTCCTCACCGGGGAGCTGTTTTTT. This codes for CASSQRVLTGELFF.

The chain recombines TRBV6-5 with TRBJ2-2, with 8 positions matching TRBD2. J lost 7 bases, V lost 5 bases, and 9 bases had no gene match. Germline V gene data show CDR1 as MNHEY and CDR2 as SVGAGI. This CDR3 has 15 residues. The CDR3 protein is CASSLTSGTRGELFF. CDR3 DNA sequence: TGTGCCAGCAGTCTTACTAGCGGAACCCGCGGGGAGCTGTTTTTT.

This clonotype was recorded a few times. The V gene is TRBV29-1, the J gene TRBJ1-1; TRBD1 is a possible D gene (6 bases). CDR3 size: 11 residues. The V gene lost 3 bases and the J gene lost 9 bases, with 11 bases spanning the gap. Germline loops: CDR1 SQVTM, CDR2 ANQGSEA. The CDR3 protein is CSVDETGQAFF. CDR3 bases: TGCAGCGTTGATGAGACAGGCCAAGCTTTCTTT.

The chain has TRBV6-1 and TRBJ1-2; D gene uncertain. Germline V gives CDR1 MNHNS, CDR2 SASEGT. The CDR3 is 15 residues long. V was cut by 4 bases and J by 0 bases, with 12 bases left in between. CDR3 sequence (DNA): TGTGCCAGCAGTGCGGCGGCCAGTTCTAACTATGGCTACACCTTC. It codes for CASSAAASSNYGYTF.

Concerning this clonotype: A much bigger clone sits one base away, suggesting this may be a read error. No conserved phenylalanine or tryptophan ends this CDR3, so it is likely a read error. This chain connects TRBV29-1 to TRBJ1-4; the D is unclear. The CDR3 loop spans 13 amino acids. Germline V gives CDR1 SQVTM, CDR2 ANQGSEA. DNA of the CDR3: TGCAGTGTGGGAAGGGTTAAAAGTGAAAAACTGTTTTCT. This codes for CSVGRVKSEKLFS.